Listed below are T cell receptor beta chains from one sample, sequenced in a study of blood T cell repertoires in COVID-19. Clones were read by immunoSEQ multiplex PCR, and TCRdb kept only the in-frame ones, dropping some. The repertoire holds under 550,000 clones, with roughly 90% as singletons. Sequencing was performed on peripheral blood. The receptors shown here come from a man younger than 35 with COVID-19, enrolled during active disease. Both conserved end residues are part of each CDR3. D genes are given only for firm matches. Some rows mark clone size as missing; the rest say once, few, many or name a class of expanded clone.

J: TRBJ2-3
V: TRBV3-1/TRBV3-2
size: NA
D: TRBD2
DNA: TGTGCCAGCAGCCAAGATCTAGCGGGGCCGACAGATACGCAGTATTTT
CDR3: CASSQDLAGPTDTQYF

J: TRBJ2-1
V: TRBV10-1
size: NA
D: NA
DNA: TGCGCCAGCAGTGCCGGCGGGACGGGGGGCGATGAGCAGTTCTTC
CDR3: CASSAGGTGGDEQFF

J: TRBJ2-3
V: TRBV12-3/TRBV12-4
size: NA
D: NA
DNA: TGTGCCAGCGGGGGAGGAGGTACGCAGTATTTT
CDR3: CASGGGGTQYF

J: TRBJ2-5
V: TRBV6-1
size: few
D: TRBD1
DNA: TGTGCCAGCAGTGAAGCGGCAGGGGGAGTGGAGACCCAGTACTTC
CDR3: CASSEAAGGVETQYF

J: TRBJ2-6
V: TRBV19
size: NA
D: TRBD1
DNA: TGTGCCAGTAGTCCCGGACAGGGGGCTTGGGGGGCCAACGTCCTGACTTTC
CDR3: CASSPGQGAWGANVLTF

J: TRBJ1-5
V: TRBV12-1
size: NA
D: NA
DNA: TGTGCCAGCAGCCCACGGACAGGGCTTAGCAATCAGCCCCAGCATTTT
CDR3: CASSPRTGLSNQPQHF

J: TRBJ2-7
V: TRBV7-2
size: NA
D: NA
DNA: TGTGCCAGCGTCCGGACACTGGATAGCTACGAGCAGTACTTC
CDR3: CASVRTLDSYEQYF

J: TRBJ2-4
V: TRBV7-9
size: NA
D: NA
DNA: TGTGCCAGCAGCTCCCGTCGAGGGTTGGAAAACATTCAGTACTTC
CDR3: CASSSRRGLENIQYF

J: TRBJ2-1
V: TRBV6-5
size: NA
D: NA
DNA: TGTGCCAGCAGCCTAAAATTCTACTACAATGAGCAGTTCTTC
CDR3: CASSLKFYYNEQFF

J: TRBJ2-4
V: TRBV30
size: NA
D: NA
DNA: TGTGCCTGGAGCGACGGAGGCAAAAACATTCAGTACTTC
CDR3: CAWSDGGKNIQYF

J: TRBJ1-1
V: TRBV7-9
size: NA
D: NA
DNA: TGTGCCAGCAGCTTAAAGGAGTACACTGAAGCTTTCTTT
CDR3: CASSLKEYTEAFF

J: TRBJ2-1
V: TRBV5-4
size: once
D: TRBD2
DNA: TGTGCCAGCAGCTCGGGACTAGCCGTATCTGAGCAGTTCTTC
CDR3: CASSSGLAVSEQFF

J: TRBJ1-1
V: TRBV2
size: NA
D: NA
DNA: TGTGCCAGCAGTGTTGACAGGCGCTACACTGAAGCTTTCTTT
CDR3: CASSVDRRYTEAFF

J: TRBJ1-1
V: TRBV5-4
size: NA
D: NA
DNA: TGTGCCAGCAGTTGGACGACAGGGAACACTGAAGCTTTCTTT
CDR3: CASSWTTGNTEAFF

J: TRBJ2-1
V: TRBV27
size: few
D: TRBD1
DNA: TGTGCCACCCGTGACCTGACAGGGGGCAATGAGCAGTTCTTC
CDR3: CATRDLTGGNEQFF

J: TRBJ2-3
V: TRBV7-9
size: NA
D: NA
DNA: TGTGCCAGCAGCCCCCGACTGTCAGATACGCAGTATTTT
CDR3: CASSPRLSDTQYF

J: TRBJ2-1
V: TRBV2
size: NA
D: NA
DNA: TGTGCCAGCAGTGAAGGTATTTACAATGAGCAGTTCTTC
CDR3: CASSEGIYNEQFF